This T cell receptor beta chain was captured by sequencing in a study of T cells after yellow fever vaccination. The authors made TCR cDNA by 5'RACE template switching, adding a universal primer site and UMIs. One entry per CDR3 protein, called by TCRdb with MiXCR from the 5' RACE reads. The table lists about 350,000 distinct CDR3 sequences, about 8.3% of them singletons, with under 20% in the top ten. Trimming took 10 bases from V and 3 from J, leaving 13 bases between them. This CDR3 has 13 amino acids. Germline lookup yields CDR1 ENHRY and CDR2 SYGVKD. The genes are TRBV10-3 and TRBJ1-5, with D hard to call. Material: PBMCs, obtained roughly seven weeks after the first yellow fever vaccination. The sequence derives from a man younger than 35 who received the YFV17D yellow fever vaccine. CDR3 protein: CATGGESNQPQHF. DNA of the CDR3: TGTGCCACCGGCGGGGAGTCCAATCAGCCCCAGCATTTT.